The clone carrying this T cell receptor beta chain was seen repeatedly, ten times or more. The antigen is not known. Trimming shortened V by 5 bases and J by 2 bases, and 14 bases separated the two germline ends. This CDR3 is built from 15 residues. CDR1 is SGHVS, CDR2 FNYEAQ, per germline. The source of the sample is a study of T cell repertoires in cytomegalovirus infection. Whole-study context: Indications came from public TCR beta signatures; they pointed to CMV infection and to a matching HLA type. Study-wide results and limits: Cumulative public TCR beta family frequency identified CMV carriers with the relevant HLA.

TCRdb independently ran MiXCR on the reads; one entry per CDR3 protein. The table records some 800,000 distinct CDR3 sequences, almost 30% of them present only once. V usage is TRBV7-6 and J usage is TRBJ2-3; D is perhaps TRBD1 or TRBD2 (5 bases each). The material sequenced was cultured CD8+ T cells from PBMCs, taken from culture after CMV antigen stimulation. This sequence was found in a human donor in good health (CMV status not recorded). Some clones in this sample may be carry-over from other donors' samples. DNA for the CDR3: TGTGCCAGCAGCCTAACCGGGGCGCACACAGATACGCAGTATTTT. The encoded protein is CASSLTGAHTDTQYF.